A single sample is the source of the 19 T cell receptor beta chains below, sequenced in a study of T-cell reconstitution after alpha-beta-depleted transplantation in children (TCRdb year 2016). Library method: PCR. TCRdb shows the sequencer as Illumina HiSeq 2500. To normalize quantification of the TCRbeta repertoire, the TCR libraries were built with molecular barcoding that relied on unique molecular identifiers. TCRdb reprocessing: public reads trimmed at Q25 with fastp, clones called with MiXCR, in-frame beta chains kept. Rows matching on CDR3 protein sequence are summarized as one entry with the most common DNA and genes. Recorded for this sample are over 200,000 distinct CDR3 sequences; 11% of them occurred a single time. Clones ranked in the top ten supply 28% of the sample. The intended sense of this specimen's treatment or condition label: allogeneic hematopoietic cell transplantation with graft depleted of TCRalphabeta T cells and CD19 B cells.

Here the sequenced sample was PBMCs, taken before TCRalphabeta/CD19-depleted stem cell transplant. Receptor source: a child in the first two years of life with acute myeloid leukemia, due to receive a stem cell transplant.

Note on this clonotype: The junction departs from the called germline gene at one end, perhaps through a read error. This chain uses TRBV18 with TRBJ2-7; D is uncertain. The length of the CDR3 is 14 residues. Germline lookup yields CDR1 KGHSH and CDR2 LQKENI. The CDR3 DNA sequence: TGTGCCAGCCCACCGAATTCATACTCCTACGAGCAGTACTTC. This encodes CASPPNSYSYEQYF.

This clonotype was seen at least ten times. V gene TRBV7-7 combines with J gene TRBJ2-1; 12 bases match TRBD2. Germline V CDR1 and CDR2: SSHAT, FNYEAQ (reference sequence). V shed 5 bases and J 6 bases; nucleotides not matched to a gene: 11. The CDR3 totals 17 residues. Here the CDR3 reads CASSPTSGRFLGNEQFF. In nucleotides, the CDR3 is TGTGCCAGCAGCCCGACTAGCGGGAGATTCTTAGGCAATGAGCAGTTCTTC.

This rearrangement joins TRBV7-2 to TRBJ2-1; 7 bases are a match to TRBD2. Unmatched junction bases numbered 5, after V lost 8 bases and J lost 10 bases. The CDR3 is 11 amino acids. Germline V gene sequence: CDR1 SGHTA, CDR2 FQGNSA. The chain's CDR3 is CASGLRGEQFF. The CDR3 DNA follows: TGTGCCAGCGGGTTGCGGGGGGAGCAGTTCTTC.

This clonotype was observed many times. This rearrangement joins TRBV5-1 to TRBJ2-1; 10 bases line up with TRBD1. The CDR3 has 14 residues. CDR1 SGHRS and CDR2 YFSETQ come from the germline V gene. J lost 4 bases, V lost 4 bases, and 2 bases had no gene match. CDR3 in amino acids: CASSVGQGYNEQFF. The DNA of the CDR3 is TGCGCCAGCAGCGTGGGACAGGGGTACAATGAGCAGTTCTTC.

This clonotype has ten or more counts. V and J are TRBV11-2 and TRBJ1-6, with 10 positions matching TRBD1. V gave up 6 bases and J gave up 2 bases; unmatched junction bases: 7. The germline V gene encodes CDR1 SGHAT and CDR2 FQNNGV. The CDR3 length is 17 residues. In nucleotides, the CDR3 is TGTGCCAGCAGGAACCGGGACAGGGGTACCTATAATTCACCCCTCCACTTT. This gives the protein CASRNRDRGTYNSPLHF.

In its sample, this clonotype was seen many times. The junction and the germline gene differ at one end; a read error may be behind it. The V gene is TRBV29-1, the J gene TRBJ1-2, with TRBD1 identical over 8 bases. CDR3 length: 14 amino acids. Looked up from germline, CDR1 is SQVTM and CDR2 is ANQGSEA. CDR3 sequence: CSVKDRGTGYGYTF. The CDR3 DNA reads TGCAGCGTTAAAGACAGGGGCACCGGGTATGGCTACACCTTC. The full variable domain, completed using reference TRBV29-1 and TRBJ1-2, is SAVISQKPSRDICQRGTSLTIQCQVDSQVTMMFWYRQQPGQSLTLIATANQGSEATYESGFVIDKFPISRPNLTFSTLTVSNMSPEDSSIYLCSVKDRGTGYGYTFGSGTRLTVV.

This clonotype showed up many times. This sequence joins TRBV7-2 and TRBJ1-4; D not resolved. In germline, CDR1 is SGHTA, CDR2 FQGNSA. With 3 bases removed from V and 5 bases from J, the gap between germline ends came to 10 bases. The CDR3 totals 14 residues. The CDR3 reads CASSFLGQNEKLFF. DNA for the CDR3: TGTGCCAGCAGCTTTCTGGGCCAAAATGAAAAACTGTTTTTT.

This clonotype was seen a few times. The genes are TRBV28 and TRBJ2-1; D is ambiguous. Germline CDR1 reads MDHEN; CDR2 reads SYDVKM. The CDR3 is 15 amino acids. V was pared by 5 bases and J by 0 bases, with 11 bases between. CDR3 protein: CASSAHSSSYNEQFF. DNA for the CDR3: TGTGCCAGCAGTGCTCACTCGAGCTCCTACAATGAGCAGTTCTTC.

CDR3 loop: CSAGTSGSGEQYF. The CDR3 DNA is TGCAGTGCTGGGACTAGCGGGAGTGGCGAGCAGTACTTC. This chain connects TRBV20-1 to TRBJ2-7, with TRBD2 identical over 14 bases. Germline V gives CDR1 DFQATT, CDR2 SNEGSKA (reference sequence). The CDR3 consists of 13 residues. Trimming cost V 5 bases and J 6 bases; bases outside gene matches: 3.

The V and J genes are TRBV2 and TRBJ2-5; 8 nucleotides line up with TRBD1. The length of the CDR3 is 13 residues. Germline CDR1 SNHLY, CDR2 FYNNEI. V lost 7 bases to trimming and J lost 4 bases; unmatched junction nucleotides: 5. The CDR3 DNA is TGTGCCAGCACCCGGGACAGGCTAGAGACCCAGTACTTC. Translating it yields CASTRDRLETQYF. Together with reference TRBV2 and TRBJ2-5, the CDR3 gives the full variable domain: EPEVTQTPSHQVTQMGQEVILRCVPISNHLYFYWYRQILGQKVEFLVSFYNNEISEKSEIFDDQFSVERPDGSNFTLKIRSTKLEDSAMYFCASTRDRLETQYFGPGTRLLVL.

This clonotype was seen many times. V gene TRBV12-3 or TRBV12-4 combines with J gene TRBJ1-6, with D possibly matching TRBD1 (5 bases). The CDR3 consists of 14 residues. Trimming took 6 bases from V and 10 from J, leaving 16 bases between them. The chain's CDR3 is CASRGGAGGSPLHF. The CDR3 DNA reads as TGTGCCAGCAGAGGTGGGGCAGGAGGATCACCCCTCCACTTT.

This clonotype was counted between two and nine times. This sequence joins TRBV7-8 and TRBJ2-1, with 9 bases aligning to TRBD2. With 2 bases clipped from V and 4 bases from J, the junction kept 9 bases outside the gene matches. Germline values: CDR1 SGHVS, CDR2 FQNEAQ. The CDR3 loop spans 17 amino acids. The CDR3 DNA reads as TGTGCCAGCAGCTTATCGGGTCTAGCGGGGATATACAATGAGCAGTTCTTC. Translating it yields CASSLSGLAGIYNEQFF.

The V call is TRBV20-1, the J call TRBJ2-5; 7 bases agree with TRBD2. There are 13 residues in the CDR3. Germline V lookup: CDR1 DFQATT, CDR2 SNEGSKA (reference sequence). V shed 6 bases, J shed 2 bases, and the junction held 6 bases outside the gene matches. The CDR3 nucleotides read TGCAGTGCCGAGAGGCGGGGGCAAGAGACCCAGTACTTC. Its translation: CSAERRGQETQYF.

The table lists this clonotype with many counts. The V gene is TRBV3-1, the J gene TRBJ2-7, with TRBD1 matching 8 bases. J was trimmed by 2 bases and V by 1 base; bases with no gene match: 4. There are 15 residues in the CDR3. CDR1 is LGHDT and CDR2 is YNNKEL in the germline V gene (reference sequence). The CDR3: CASSQAGTGPYEQYF. CDR3 nucleotides: TGTGCCAGCAGCCAAGCGGGGACAGGACCCTACGAGCAGTACTTC.

A few counts support this clonotype. The chain couples TRBV2 to TRBJ2-1; 12 bases are a match to TRBD2. The CDR3 contains 15 residues. Unmatched junction bases numbered 6, after V lost 5 bases and J lost 7 bases. Germline V gene lookup returns CDR1 SNHLY and CDR2 FYNNEI. The CDR3: CASSSSGGARNEQFF. CDR3 DNA sequence: TGTGCCAGCAGTTCTAGCGGGGGGGCCAGAAATGAGCAGTTCTTC.

This clonotype was counted ten times or more. The chain recombines TRBV27 with TRBJ2-1, with TRBD1 matching 8 bases. The V segment lost 9 bases and the J segment 10 bases; nucleotides outside the gene matches: 20. Germline V CDR1 and CDR2: MNHEY, SMNVEV (reference sequence). The CDR3 totals 16 residues. For the CDR3, the DNA is TGTGCCAGTAAACCCCGCCGACAGGGGAGTTTAGAGGAGCAGTTCTTC. Translation gives CASKPRRQGSLEEQFF.

At least ten counts were recorded for this clonotype. This chain connects TRBV7-2 to TRBJ1-1; 10 bases align to TRBD1. The CDR3 runs to 15 residues. V shed 2 bases, J shed 12 bases, and the junction held 12 bases outside the gene matches. Germline CDR1 and CDR2: SGHTA and FQGNSA. The CDR3 DNA sequence: TGTGCCAGCAGCTTATCCCCCGGGACAGGGGATCGGTCTTTCTTT. It yields the protein CASSLSPGTGDRSFF.

A word on this clonotype: Possible read error: a much larger clone is one base away. The chain uses TRBV20-1 and TRBJ1-1, with D uncertain. CDR3 length equals 11 residues. Germline CDR1 reads DFQATT; CDR2 reads SNEGSKA (reference sequence). The CDR3 here is CSATHHTETFF. The DNA for the CDR3 is TGCAGTGCTACTCATCACACTGAAACTTTCTTT.

The chain carries TRBV6-1 and TRBJ2-2; 7 bases fit TRBD1. V lost 4 bases to trimming and J lost 3 bases; unmatched junction nucleotides: 8. The CDR3 loop spans 16 amino acids. CDR1 is MNHNS, CDR2 SASEGT, per germline. The CDR3 sequence: CASSGPQGQYTGELFF. In DNA, the CDR3 is TGTGCCAGCAGTGGACCCCAGGGACAGTACACCGGGGAGCTGTTTTTT.